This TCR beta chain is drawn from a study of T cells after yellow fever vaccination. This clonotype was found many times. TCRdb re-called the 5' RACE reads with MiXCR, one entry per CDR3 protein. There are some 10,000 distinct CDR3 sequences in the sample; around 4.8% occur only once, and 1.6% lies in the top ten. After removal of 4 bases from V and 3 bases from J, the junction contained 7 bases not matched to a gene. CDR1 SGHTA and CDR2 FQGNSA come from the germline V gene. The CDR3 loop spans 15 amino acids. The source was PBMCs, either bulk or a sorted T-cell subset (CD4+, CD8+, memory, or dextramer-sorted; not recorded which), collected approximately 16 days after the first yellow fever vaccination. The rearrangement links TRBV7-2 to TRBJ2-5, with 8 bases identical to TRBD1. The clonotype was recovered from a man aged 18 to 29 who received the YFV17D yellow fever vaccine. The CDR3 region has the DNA TGTGCCAGCAGCTCGCAGGGGGCAGGAAAAGAGACCCAGTACTTC. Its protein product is CASSSQGAGKETQYF.